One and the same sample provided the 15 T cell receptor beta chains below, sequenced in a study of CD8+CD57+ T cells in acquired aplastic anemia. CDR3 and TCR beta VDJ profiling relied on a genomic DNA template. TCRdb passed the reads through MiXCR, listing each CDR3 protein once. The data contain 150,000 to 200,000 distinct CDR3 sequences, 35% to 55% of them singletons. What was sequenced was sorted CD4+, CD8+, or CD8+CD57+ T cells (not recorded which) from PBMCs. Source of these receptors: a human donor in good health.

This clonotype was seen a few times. CDR3 sequence: CSVERTGDTEAFF. In DNA form, the CDR3 reads TGCAGCGTTGAGAGGACAGGGGACACTGAAGCTTTCTTT. The chain recombines TRBV29-1 with TRBJ1-1; 9 bases agree with TRBD1. Per germline, CDR1 SQVTM and CDR2 ANQGSEA. J lost 3 bases, V lost 3 bases, and 2 bases had no gene match. CDR3 size: 13 residues.

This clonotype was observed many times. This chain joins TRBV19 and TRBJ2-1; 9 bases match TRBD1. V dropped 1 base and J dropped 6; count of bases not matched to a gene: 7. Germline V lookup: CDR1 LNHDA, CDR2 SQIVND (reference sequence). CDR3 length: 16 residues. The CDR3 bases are TGTGCCAGTAGTATAGGGTTGGACAGGGGACCCAATGAGCAGTTCTTC. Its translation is CASSIGLDRGPNEQFF.

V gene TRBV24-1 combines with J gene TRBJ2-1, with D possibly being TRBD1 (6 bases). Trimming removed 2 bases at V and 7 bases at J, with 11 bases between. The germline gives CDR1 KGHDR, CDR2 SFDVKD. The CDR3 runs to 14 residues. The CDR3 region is CATSDSTQGNEQFF. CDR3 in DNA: TGTGCCACCAGTGATTCAACACAGGGAAATGAGCAGTTCTTC.

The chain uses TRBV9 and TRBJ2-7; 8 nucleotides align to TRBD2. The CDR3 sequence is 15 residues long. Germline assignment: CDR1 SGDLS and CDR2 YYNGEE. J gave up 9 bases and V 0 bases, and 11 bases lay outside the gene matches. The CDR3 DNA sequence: TGTGCCAGCAGCGTAGACCAGCGGGAGTCCCGGGTGCAGTACTTC. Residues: CASSVDQRESRVQYF.

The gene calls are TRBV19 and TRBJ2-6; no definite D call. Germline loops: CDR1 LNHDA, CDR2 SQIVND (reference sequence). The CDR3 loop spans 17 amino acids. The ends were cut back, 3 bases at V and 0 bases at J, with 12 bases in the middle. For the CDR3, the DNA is TGTGCCAGTAGTATCTCCAACTCCCGCTCTGGGGCCAACGTCCTGACTTTC. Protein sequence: CASSISNSRSGANVLTF.

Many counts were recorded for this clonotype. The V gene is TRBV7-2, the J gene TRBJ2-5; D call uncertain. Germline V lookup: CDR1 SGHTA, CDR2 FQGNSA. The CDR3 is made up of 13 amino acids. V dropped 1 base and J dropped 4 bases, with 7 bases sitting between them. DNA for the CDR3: TGTGCCAGCAGCTTAGTGAGAGGAGAGACCCAGTACTTC. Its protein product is CASSLVRGETQYF.

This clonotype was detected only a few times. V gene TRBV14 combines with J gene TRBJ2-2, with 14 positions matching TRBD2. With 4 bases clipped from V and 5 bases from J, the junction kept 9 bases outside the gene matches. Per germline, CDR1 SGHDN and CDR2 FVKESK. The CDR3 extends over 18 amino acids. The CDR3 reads CASSRGTSGRFLTGELFF. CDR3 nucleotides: TGTGCCAGCAGCCGCGGGACTAGCGGGAGATTCTTGACCGGGGAGCTGTTTTTT.

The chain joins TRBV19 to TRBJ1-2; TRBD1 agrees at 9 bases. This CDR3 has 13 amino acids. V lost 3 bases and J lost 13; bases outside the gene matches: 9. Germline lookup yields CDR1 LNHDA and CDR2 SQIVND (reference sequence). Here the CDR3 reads CASSMGTGSNGTF. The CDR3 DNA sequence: TGTGCCAGTAGTATGGGGACAGGGTCGAATGGCACCTTC.

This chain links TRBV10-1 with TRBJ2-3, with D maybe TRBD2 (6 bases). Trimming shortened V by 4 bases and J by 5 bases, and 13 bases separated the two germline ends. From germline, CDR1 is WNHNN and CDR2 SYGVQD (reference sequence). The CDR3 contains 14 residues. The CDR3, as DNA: TGCGCCAGCAGTGGGAGGCGGGACGGAGATACGCAGTATTTT. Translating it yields CASSGRRDGDTQYF.

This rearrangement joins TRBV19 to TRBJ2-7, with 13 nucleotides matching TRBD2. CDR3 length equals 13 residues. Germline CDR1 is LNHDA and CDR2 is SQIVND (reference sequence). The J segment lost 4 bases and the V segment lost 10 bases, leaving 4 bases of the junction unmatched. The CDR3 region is CATMGLAGYEQYF. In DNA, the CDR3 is TGTGCCACGATGGGACTAGCGGGGTACGAGCAGTACTTC.

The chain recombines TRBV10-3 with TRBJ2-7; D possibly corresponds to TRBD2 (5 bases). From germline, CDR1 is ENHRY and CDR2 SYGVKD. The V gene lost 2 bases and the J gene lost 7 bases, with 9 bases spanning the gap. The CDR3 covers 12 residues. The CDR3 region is CAISEAGREQYF. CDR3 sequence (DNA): TGTGCCATCAGTGAGGCGGGTAGAGAGCAGTACTTC.

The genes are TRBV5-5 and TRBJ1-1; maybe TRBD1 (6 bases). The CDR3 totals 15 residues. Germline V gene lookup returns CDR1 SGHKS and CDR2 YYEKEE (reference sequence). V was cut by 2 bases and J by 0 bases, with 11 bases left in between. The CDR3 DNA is TGTGCCAGCAGCTTCCGGACAGAGATGAACACTGAAGCTTTCTTT. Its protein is CASSFRTEMNTEAFF.

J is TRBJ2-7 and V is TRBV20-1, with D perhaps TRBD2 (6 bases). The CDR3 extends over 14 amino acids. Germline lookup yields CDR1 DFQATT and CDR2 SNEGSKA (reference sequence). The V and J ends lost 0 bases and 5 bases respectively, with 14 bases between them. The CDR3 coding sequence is TGCAGTGCTAGAGATCCTTCGGGAGTTAACGAGCAGTACTTC. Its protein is CSARDPSGVNEQYF.

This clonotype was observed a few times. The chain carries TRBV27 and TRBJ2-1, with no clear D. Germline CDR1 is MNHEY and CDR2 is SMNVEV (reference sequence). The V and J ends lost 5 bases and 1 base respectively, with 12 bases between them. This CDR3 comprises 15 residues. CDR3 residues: CASSLNPVSYNEQFF. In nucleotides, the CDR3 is TGTGCCAGCAGTCTGAATCCTGTTTCCTACAATGAGCAGTTCTTC.

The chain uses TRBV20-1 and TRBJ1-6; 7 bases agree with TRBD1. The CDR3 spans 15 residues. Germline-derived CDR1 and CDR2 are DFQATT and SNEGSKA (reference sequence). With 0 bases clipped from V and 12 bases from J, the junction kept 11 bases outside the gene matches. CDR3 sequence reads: CSAREGQNRGGPLHF. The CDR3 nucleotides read TGCAGTGCTAGAGAGGGACAGAATAGAGGGGGACCCCTCCACTTT.